Shown below are 15 T cell receptor beta chains from a single sample sequenced in a study of synovial regulatory T cells in juvenile arthritis. The data were produced by immunoSEQ multiplex PCR, yet TCRdb's version contains in-frame clones alone and is incomplete. With around 8,000 clones in the sample, the ten largest clones hold roughly 1.8%. Sample: Treg cells from blood. Sample subset: remaining (HLA-DR-negative) circulating blood Treg cells. These receptors came from a donor aged 2-35 years with juvenile idiopathic arthritis.

Frequency places this clone as medium-sized. V usage is TRBV2 and J usage is TRBJ1-2; the TRBD1 assignment by TCRdb is unverifiable without DNA. The CDR3 contains 13 residues. The coding DNA is unavailable. Germline V gene sequence: CDR1 SNHLY, CDR2 FYNNEI. The CDR3 here is CASRGQGNYGYTF.

The gene calls are TRBV28 and TRBJ1-1. The CDR3 is 17 amino acids. Only the protein is on record. Germline V CDR1 and CDR2: MDHEN, SYDVKM. The chain's CDR3 is CASSHRVRRIVNTEAFF.

This sequence joins TRBV4-1 and TRBJ1-2; the D call from TCRdb, TRBD1, cannot be confirmed without DNA. The germline V gene has CDR1 MGHRA and CDR2 YSYEKL. This CDR3 has 17 residues. DNA is not on record. The CDR3 loop reads CASSQDVIRTGQGGYTF.

V gene TRBV27 combines with J gene TRBJ1-1; without DNA, the TCRdb call of TRBD1 cannot be checked. CDR3 size: 15 residues. DNA is not on record. Germline V gene lookup returns CDR1 MNHEY and CDR2 SMNVEV (reference sequence). CDR3 residues: CASSLTGHRNTEAFF.

The chain links TRBV18 to TRBJ1-5; there is no DNA to check the TCRdb D call of TRBD1. CDR1 and CDR2 (germline): KGHSH, LQKENI. This CDR3 spans 14 amino acids. No DNA has been recorded. The CDR3 protein is CASSPRDREVPQHF.

The chain carries TRBV2 and TRBJ2-1; TCRdb outputs TRBD2, but without DNA this stays unchecked. From germline, CDR1 is SNHLY and CDR2 FYNNEI. The CDR3 is 15 amino acids. A DNA sequence was not provided. The CDR3 here is CASTEGLAAYNEQFF.

The chain couples TRBV6-6 to TRBJ2-1; as DNA is missing, the TRBD1 call by TCRdb cannot be tested. This CDR3 spans 15 amino acids. The coding DNA is unavailable. Germline V gene data show CDR1 as MNHNY and CDR2 as SVGAGI (reference sequence). The CDR3 protein is CASSSTGFSYNEQFF.

The gene calls are TRBV2 and TRBJ2-6. Germline CDR1 SNHLY, CDR2 FYNNEI. CDR3 length: 15 amino acids. DNA is not on record. CDR3 sequence: CASRRGVSGANVLTF. Based on the CDR3 plus reference TRBV2 and TRBJ2-6, the full variable domain is EPEVTQTPSHQVTQMGQEVILRCVPISNHLYFYWYRQILGQKVEFLVSFYNNEISEKSEIFDDQFSVERPDGSNFTLKIRSTKLEDSAMYFCASRRGVSGANVLTFGAGSRLTVL.

This chain joins TRBV11-2 and TRBJ2-1; the TRBD2 assignment by TCRdb is unverifiable without DNA. This CDR3 comprises 14 residues. The coding DNA is unavailable. CDR1 is SGHAT and CDR2 is FQNNGV in the germline V gene. CDR3 sequence: CASSLGVSGREQFF.

The rearrangement links TRBV4-1 to TRBJ1-4; TCRdb calls TRBD1, which cannot be checked without DNA. The germline V gene has CDR1 MGHRA and CDR2 YSYEKL. The CDR3 is 14 residues long. The protein alone is recorded here. CDR3 protein: CASSQVLGGEKLFF.

The rearrangement joins TRBV15 to TRBJ1-5. The CDR3 loop spans 15 amino acids. No DNA appears here. Looked up from germline, CDR1 is LNHNV and CDR2 is YYDKDF (reference sequence). CDR3 sequence reads: CATSRGNRGNQPQHF. Based on the CDR3 plus reference TRBV15 and TRBJ1-5, the full variable domain is DAMVIQNPRYQVTQFGKPVTLSCSQTLNHNVMYWYQQKSSQAPKLLFHYYDKDFNNEADTPDNFQSRRPNTSFCFLDIRSPGLGDTAMYLCATSRGNRGNQPQHFGDGTRLSIL.

This rearrangement joins TRBV27 to TRBJ2-4; checking the TCRdb D call of TRBD1 is not possible without DNA. Germline values: CDR1 MNHEY, CDR2 SMNVEV (reference sequence). This CDR3 contains 18 residues. No coding sequence is recorded. This CDR3 reads CASSLSPLQGAAKNIQYF.

V and J are TRBV7-9 and TRBJ2-1; without DNA, the TCRdb call of TRBD2 cannot be checked. The CDR3 contains 17 residues. There is no recorded DNA. The germline V gene encodes CDR1 SEHNR and CDR2 FQNEAQ (reference sequence). This CDR3 is CASSLLQGLAGDRVQFF.

The V call is TRBV4-1, the J call TRBJ2-1; the TRBD2 assignment by TCRdb is unverifiable without DNA. The CDR3 is 17 amino acids. The DNA sequence is not available. Germline CDR1 reads MGHRA; CDR2 reads YSYEKL. CDR3 residues: CASSQDHRLLLYNEQFF.

The V gene is TRBV6-1, the J gene TRBJ1-2. Germline V gene data show CDR1 as MNHNS and CDR2 as SASEGT. The length of the CDR3 is 15 residues. No DNA sequence is on record. The CDR3 protein is CASESRVRANYGYTF.